This T cell receptor beta chain was captured in a study of CD8+CD57+ T cells in acquired aplastic anemia. Whole-study context: Mean yield of DNA from sorted CD4+ and CD8+ cells was 3 to 3.5 ug.

Previously, flow cytometry had revealed CD8+CD57+ cell expansion in the patients chosen for sequencing. No therapy was given to patients before blood sampling. Whole-study findings and limits: Patients and controls had in common fewer than 30 CD8+ CDR3 sequences. Patients showed no significant difference from controls in CD8+ Simpson's diversity.

In germline, CDR1 is SGHDT, CDR2 YYEEEE. The ends were cut back, 4 bases at V and 3 bases at J, with 14 bases in the middle. The CDR3 length is 14 residues. Turning to this clonotype: Its antigen is as yet unknown.

The template used for profiling TCR beta VDJ and CDR3 was genomic DNA. TCRdb itself ran the reads through MiXCR, one entry per CDR3 protein. The repertoire holds approximately 470,000 distinct CDR3 sequences, with more than 25% as singletons. What was sequenced was sorted CD4+, CD8+, or CD8+CD57+ T cells (not recorded which) from PBMCs. The V call is TRBV5-6, the J call TRBJ2-7, with D hard to call. The sequence came from a human donor with aplastic anemia. The CDR3 loop is CASSPQSRYYEQYF. CDR3 nucleotides: TGTGCCAGCAGCCCCCAAAGTAGATACTACGAGCAGTACTTC.